This TCR beta chain was sequenced during a study of vaccination effects on CD4 cells after COVID-19. Study overall: Prior to sequencing, the ViraFEST assay stimulated PBMC with viral peptide pools, which expanded the antigen-specific CD4+ T cells. Study observations and caveats: Clones arising from infection and from vaccination showed marked clonal contraction late after vaccination.

As concerns this clone: The antigen is undetermined.

The method was immunoSEQ multiplex PCR; TCRdb's version includes in-frame clones alone and lacks a portion of them. The sample has approximately 30,000 clones, around 72% seen once. The germline V gene has CDR1 MNHEY and CDR2 SVGAGI. The V and J ends lost 6 bases and 4 bases, in that order; junction bases with no gene match: 5. CDR3 size: 13 residues. At the end of 10 days of culture, CD4+ T cells were isolated. The infection with SARS-CoV-2 (confirmed by PCR) occurred in this person between March and December 2020. Participants were vaccinated with two doses of either the BNT162b2 or mRNA-1273 vaccine.

The specimen was CD4+ T cells from PBMCs cultured without peptide, collected after COVID-19 vaccination. The rearrangement links TRBV6-5 to TRBJ1-2; 7 bases fit TRBD1. This receptor was obtained from a human donor who had a prior SARS-CoV-2 infection. CDR3 residues: CASRATGIYGYTF. In DNA form, the CDR3 reads TGTGCCAGCAGGGCGACAGGGATCTATGGCTACACCTTC.